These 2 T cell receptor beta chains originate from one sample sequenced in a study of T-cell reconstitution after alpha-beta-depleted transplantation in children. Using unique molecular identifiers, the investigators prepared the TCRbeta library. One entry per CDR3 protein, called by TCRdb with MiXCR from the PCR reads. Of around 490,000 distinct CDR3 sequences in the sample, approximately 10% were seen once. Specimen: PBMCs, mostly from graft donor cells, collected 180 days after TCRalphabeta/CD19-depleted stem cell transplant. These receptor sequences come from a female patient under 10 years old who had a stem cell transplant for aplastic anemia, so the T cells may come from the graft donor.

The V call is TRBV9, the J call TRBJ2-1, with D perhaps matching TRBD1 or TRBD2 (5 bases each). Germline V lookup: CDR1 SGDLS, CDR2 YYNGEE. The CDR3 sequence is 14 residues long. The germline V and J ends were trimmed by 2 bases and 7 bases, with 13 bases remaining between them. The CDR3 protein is CASSVRGPPNEQFF. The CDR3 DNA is TGTGCCAGCAGCGTCCGGGGCCCCCCAAATGAGCAGTTCTTC.

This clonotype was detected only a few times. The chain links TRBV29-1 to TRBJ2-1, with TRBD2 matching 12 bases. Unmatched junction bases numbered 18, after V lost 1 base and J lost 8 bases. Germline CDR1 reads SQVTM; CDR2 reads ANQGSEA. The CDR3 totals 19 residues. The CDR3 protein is CSVEGGTDTSGRFRDEQFF. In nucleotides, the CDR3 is TGCAGCGTTGAAGGGGGTACGGATACTAGCGGGAGGTTCCGGGATGAGCAGTTCTTC.